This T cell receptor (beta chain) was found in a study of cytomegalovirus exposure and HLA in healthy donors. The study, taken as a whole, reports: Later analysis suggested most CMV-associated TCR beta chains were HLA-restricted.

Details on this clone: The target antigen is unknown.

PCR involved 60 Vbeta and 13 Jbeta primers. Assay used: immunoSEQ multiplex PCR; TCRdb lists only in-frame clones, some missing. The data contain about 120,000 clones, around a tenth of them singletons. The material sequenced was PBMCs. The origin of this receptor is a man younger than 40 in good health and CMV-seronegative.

This chain's CDR3 is CASSLELSEETQYF. DNA for the CDR3: TGTGCCAGCAGCTTGGAATTGAGCGAGGAGACCCAGTACTTC. J is TRBJ2-5 and V is TRBV5-6; D not resolved. Germline CDR1 reads SGHDT; CDR2 reads YYEEEE. This CDR3 spans 14 amino acids. The V and J ends lost 0 bases and 5 bases respectively, with 11 bases between them. The variable domain in full, completed from reference TRBV5-6 and TRBJ2-5, reads DAGVTQSPTHLIKTRGQQVTLRCSPKSGHDTVSWYQQALGQGPQFIFQYYEEEERQRGNFPDRFSGHQFPNYSSELNVNALLLGDSALYLCASSLELSEETQYFGPGTRLLVL.